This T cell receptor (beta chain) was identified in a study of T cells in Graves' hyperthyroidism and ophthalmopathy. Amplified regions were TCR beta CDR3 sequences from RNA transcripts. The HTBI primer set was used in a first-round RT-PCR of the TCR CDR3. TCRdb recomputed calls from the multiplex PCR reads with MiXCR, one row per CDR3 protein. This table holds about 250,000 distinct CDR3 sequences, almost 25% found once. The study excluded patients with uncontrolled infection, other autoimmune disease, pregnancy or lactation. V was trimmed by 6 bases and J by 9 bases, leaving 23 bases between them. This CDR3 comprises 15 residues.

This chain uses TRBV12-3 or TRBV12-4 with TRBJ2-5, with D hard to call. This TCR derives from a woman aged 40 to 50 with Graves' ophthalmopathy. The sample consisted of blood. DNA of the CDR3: TGTGCCAGCAGCTTAAATCTGGACGAGAAGGAACCCCAGTACTTC. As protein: CASSLNLDEKEPQYF.